These 23 T cell receptor beta chains were all obtained from the same sample, sequenced in a study of blood T cell repertoires in COVID-19. Sequenced by immunoSEQ multiplex PCR; TCRdb stores in-frame clones only, minus some. The profile shows tens of thousands of clones, around nine tenths of them singletons. The sequenced sample consisted of peripheral blood. The receptor set was obtained from a man in his 60s with acute or convalescent COVID-19.

This chain connects TRBV7-9 to TRBJ1-4; a possible D gene is TRBD1 (5 bases). CDR3 length: 15 residues. Per germline, CDR1 SEHNR and CDR2 FQNEAQ (reference sequence). Trimming cost V 2 bases and J 3 bases, with 10 bases left between them. CDR3 coding DNA: TGTGCCAGCAGCTTAATACGGGGGGCTAATGAAAAACTGTTTTTT. It translates to CASSLIRGANEKLFF.

CDR3 protein: CAITRQGPQPQHF. The CDR3 region has the DNA TGTGCCATCACTCGACAGGGACCTCAGCCCCAGCATTTT. This rearrangement joins TRBV10-3 to TRBJ1-5; 7 nucleotides line up with TRBD1. V was clipped by 7 bases and J by 6 bases; unmatched bases: 6. This CDR3 is built from 13 residues. CDR1 ENHRY and CDR2 SYGVKD come from the germline V gene.

This clone has just one count. The V gene is TRBV27, the J gene TRBJ2-7; TRBD1 matches 10 bases. Germline V lookup: CDR1 MNHEY, CDR2 SMNVEV (reference sequence). CDR3 length equals 13 residues. The CDR3 DNA reads as TGTGCAAGATCTGGGACAGGGGCCTACGAGCAGTACTTC. Its protein is CARSGTGAYEQYF.

Written as DNA, the CDR3 is TGCGCCAGCAGCCAGAGTTTAGCCGATCAGCCCCAGCATTTT. Translation gives CASSQSLADQPQHF. The chain recombines TRBV4-1 with TRBJ1-5; no definite D call. The CDR3 runs to 14 residues. Germline V gene sequence: CDR1 MGHRA, CDR2 YSYEKL. Trimming took 3 bases from V and 5 from J, leaving 11 bases between them.

CDR3 nucleotides: TGTGCCAGCAGCTTAGACGTACAGGGGCTGCCCCAGCATTTT. Translating it yields CASSLDVQGLPQHF. This chain connects TRBV7-8 to TRBJ1-5; 7 nucleotides match TRBD1. The J segment lost 9 bases and the V segment lost 1 base, leaving 6 bases of the junction unmatched. This CDR3 has 14 amino acids. The germline gives CDR1 SGHVS, CDR2 FQNEAQ.

J is TRBJ2-7 and V is TRBV3-1 (or the pseudogene TRBV3-2); the match to TRBD2 covers 8 bases. Germline assignment: CDR1 LGHDT and CDR2 YNNKEL (reference sequence). The V gene end was trimmed by 2 bases and the J gene end by 6 bases; junction bases not matched to a gene: 9. This CDR3 is 15 amino acids long. CDR3: CASSQRAGDSGEQYF. The DNA for the CDR3 is TGTGCCAGCAGCCAACGAGCGGGAGACTCGGGCGAGCAGTACTTC.

V and J are TRBV29-1 and TRBJ2-3; 7 nucleotides match TRBD2. CDR3 length equals 13 residues. Germline V lookup: CDR1 SQVTM, CDR2 ANQGSEA. V trimming: 4 bases; J trimming: 5 bases; junction bases outside the gene matches: 6. As DNA, the CDR3 is TGCAGCGTTGCCGCGGGAGAGGGAGATACGCAGTATTTT. Residues: CSVAAGEGDTQYF.

The chain is built from TRBV28 and TRBJ2-3; a weak D match, TRBD2 (6 bases). The CDR3 loop spans 19 amino acids. The germline V gene has CDR1 MDHEN and CDR2 SYDVKM. The V end was cut by 1 base, the J end by 4 bases, with 24 bases between. CDR3 sequence: CASSLFPLSDAGSSDTQYF. The CDR3 coding sequence is TGTGCCAGCAGTTTATTCCCCCTATCGGATGCCGGGAGCTCAGATACGCAGTATTTT. Supplemented by reference TRBV28 and TRBJ2-3, the full variable domain reads DVKVTQSSRYLVKRTGEKVFLECVQDMDHENMFWYRQDPGLGLRLIYFSYDVKMKEKGDIPEGYSVSREKKERFSLILESASTNQTSMYLCASSLFPLSDAGSSDTQYFGPGTRLTVL.

The chain couples TRBV5-1 to TRBJ1-5; 7 positions agree with TRBD1. J gave up 2 bases and V 4 bases, and 6 bases lay outside the gene matches. The CDR3 sequence is 15 residues long. CDR1 SGHRS and CDR2 YFSETQ come from the germline V gene. CDR3 in amino acids: CASSATGEGNQPQHF. The CDR3 DNA sequence: TGCGCCAGCAGCGCAACAGGGGAAGGCAATCAGCCCCAGCATTTT.

This rearrangement joins TRBV5-4 to TRBJ2-2; 14 positions agree with TRBD2. Germline-derived CDR1 and CDR2 are SGHNT and YYREEE (reference sequence). The V segment lost 4 bases and the J segment 4 bases; nucleotides outside the gene matches: 6. This CDR3 has 17 residues. The CDR3: CASSGTSGSPLTGELFF. The CDR3 nucleotides are TGTGCCAGCAGCGGGACTAGCGGGAGCCCACTCACCGGGGAGCTGTTTTTT.

The chain recombines TRBV13 with TRBJ2-1, with 12 nucleotides matching TRBD2. Losses at the gene ends were 4 bases for V and 12 bases for J; bases not matched to a gene: 13. The CDR3 length is 16 residues. Per the germline V gene, CDR1 is PRHDT and CDR2 is FYEKMQ (reference sequence). The CDR3 loop reads CASSSRALAGGYAQFF. The CDR3 coding sequence is TGTGCCAGCAGCTCAAGGGCTCTAGCGGGAGGGTATGCGCAGTTCTTC. Together with reference TRBV13 and TRBJ2-1, the CDR3 gives the full variable domain: AAGVIQSPRHLIKEKRETATLKCYPIPRHDTVYWYQQGPGQDPQFLISFYEKMQSDKGSIPDRFSAQQFSDYHSELNMSSLELGDSALYFCASSSRALAGGYAQFFGPGTRLTVL.

The chain links TRBV5-5 to TRBJ1-1; D is unclear. Trimming stripped 4 bases from V and 1 base from J, with 11 bases between. The CDR3 length is 14 residues. Germline-derived CDR1 and CDR2 are SGHKS and YYEKEE (reference sequence). CDR3 residues: CASSPGTENTEAFF. As DNA, the CDR3 is TGTGCCAGCAGCCCAGGCACCGAGAACACTGAAGCTTTCTTT.

The chain is built from TRBV29-1 and TRBJ1-2; the match to TRBD1 covers 10 bases. V gave up 5 bases and J gave up 3 bases; unmatched junction bases: 6. Germline V gene lookup returns CDR1 SQVTM and CDR2 ANQGSEA. The CDR3 covers 14 residues. CDR3 sequence: CSVHGTGEDYGYTF. CDR3 nucleotide sequence: TGCAGCGTTCACGGGACAGGGGAAGACTATGGCTACACCTTC.

The chain carries TRBV11-2 and TRBJ2-7; TRBD2 might be the D (5 bases). The ends were cut back, 0 bases at V and 6 bases at J, with 12 bases in the middle. The CDR3 extends over 14 amino acids. CDR1 is SGHAT, CDR2 FQNNGV, per germline. The CDR3 coding sequence is TGTGCCAGCAGCTTAGATACCTCGGGGAGCGAGCAGTACTTC. This codes for CASSLDTSGSEQYF.

This clone was counted once. The rearrangement links TRBV7-2 to TRBJ2-7, with a weak D call TRBD2 (5 bases). This CDR3 comprises 13 residues. Per the germline V gene, CDR1 is SGHTA and CDR2 is FQGNSA. Trimming removed 4 bases at V and 2 bases at J, with 9 bases between. The CDR3 DNA is TGTGCCAGCAGCTCCGGGCGGGCCTACGAGCAGTACTTC. Translating it yields CASSSGRAYEQYF.

The chain has TRBV7-2 and TRBJ1-2; the match to TRBD1 covers 7 bases. CDR1 and CDR2 from the germline V gene are SGHTA and FQGNSA. The length of the CDR3 is 14 residues. V lost 4 bases to trimming and J lost 5 bases; unmatched junction nucleotides: 7. The CDR3 here is CASSSAGQFYGYTF. CDR3 DNA sequence: TGTGCCAGCAGCTCAGCGGGACAGTTTTATGGCTACACCTTC.

This clone has just a few counts. The chain couples TRBV5-6 to TRBJ2-7, with D perhaps TRBD2 (6 bases). V was shortened by 4 bases and J by 3 bases, with 14 bases between the two germline ends. Per the germline V gene, CDR1 is SGHDT and CDR2 is YYEEEE. This CDR3 is 14 amino acids long. CDR3 in amino acids: CASSTGTGFYEQYF. The CDR3 DNA is TGTGCCAGCAGCACGGGGACTGGATTCTACGAGCAGTACTTC.

The chain links TRBV4-2 to TRBJ2-3; 8 nucleotides align to TRBD2. The CDR3 spans 14 residues. Trimming cost V 4 bases and J 6 bases; bases outside gene matches: 6. Looked up from germline, CDR1 is LGHNA and CDR2 is YNFKEQ. CDR3 loop: CASSRRLATDTQYF. In DNA, the CDR3 is TGTGCCAGCAGCCGCCGACTAGCGACTGATACGCAGTATTTT.

The CDR3 reads CASRGTEHTGELFF. The CDR3 DNA sequence: TGTGCCAGTAGAGGGACAGAGCACACCGGGGAGCTGTTTTTT. V and J are TRBV19 and TRBJ2-2; 7 bases are a match to TRBD1. Losses at the gene ends were 6 bases for V and 3 bases for J; bases not matched to a gene: 4. This CDR3 region has 14 residues. Germline loops: CDR1 LNHDA, CDR2 SQIVND (reference sequence).

This chain uses TRBV7-9 with TRBJ1-1, with 8 bases aligning to TRBD1. From germline, CDR1 is SEHNR and CDR2 FQNEAQ (reference sequence). The V and J ends lost 3 bases and 10 bases, in that order; junction bases with no gene match: 1. The length of the CDR3 is 11 residues. DNA for the CDR3: TGTGCCAGCAGCTTGGACAGGGCAGCTTTCTTT. This codes for CASSLDRAAFF.

The J gene is TRBJ2-1, the V gene TRBV16, with D possibly being TRBD2 (6 bases). The CDR3 totals 14 residues. V lost 2 bases, J lost 4 bases, and 9 bases lay in between. Germline V gene sequence: CDR1 KGHSY, CDR2 FQNENV. In nucleotides, the CDR3 is TGTGCCAGCAGCCAAGCCGCGGGGTACAATGAGCAGTTCTTC. Translated, it gives CASSQAAGYNEQFF.

This rearrangement joins TRBV7-9 to TRBJ1-5; a possible D gene is TRBD1 (6 bases). The V end lost 0 bases, the J end lost 2 bases, and 11 bases lay between the germline ends. CDR1 is SEHNR, CDR2 FQNEAQ, per germline (reference sequence). This CDR3 contains 16 residues. In DNA, the CDR3 is TGTGCCAGCAGCTTAGCGGGTGAGGGGGGCAATCAGCCCCAGCATTTT. Amino acids: CASSLAGEGGNQPQHF.

This chain joins TRBV7-9 and TRBJ2-5; tentatively, D is TRBD1 (6 bases). CDR3 length: 15 amino acids. Looked up from germline, CDR1 is SEHNR and CDR2 is FQNEAQ (reference sequence). Trimming pared 1 base from V and 1 base from J, leaving 10 bases between. The CDR3 spells CASSLVSGVQETQYF. The DNA for the CDR3 is TGTGCCAGCAGCTTAGTGTCAGGGGTCCAAGAGACCCAGTACTTC.